The 13 T cell receptor beta chains presented below share a single source sample, sequenced in a study of beta chain features in type 1 diabetes. Whole-study results and caveats: Type 1 diabetes patients had moderately but significantly shorter TCRB CDR3s in all four CD4+ subsets.

Their target antigens are unknown. Expressed TCRB transcripts were sequenced after all isolated RNA was converted to cDNA. Assay: immunoSEQ multiplex PCR; the TCRdb copy retains only in-frame clones and omits some. Here the sample spans fewer than 300,000 clones, roughly a tenth being singletons. Sequencing was performed on naive CD4+ T cells from blood. The origin of the receptors is a man between 25 and 39 years old with type 1 diabetes.

In DNA, the CDR3 is TGTGCCACCAGCGCCCCTAGCCCACGAGACTTACAGTACTTC. Its translation: CATSAPSPRDLQYF. This sequence joins TRBV15 and TRBJ2-7, with D possibly matching TRBD2 (5 bases). Per the germline V gene, CDR1 is LNHNV and CDR2 is YYDKDF (reference sequence). V was clipped by 5 bases and J by 10 bases, with 21 bases between them. The CDR3 has 14 amino acids.

The chain recombines TRBV6-1 with TRBJ1-2; TRBD1 aligns across 7 bases. CDR1 and CDR2 from the germline V gene are MNHNS and SASEGT. Trimming took 2 bases from V and 2 from J; bases not matched to a gene: 2. The CDR3 covers 14 residues. This CDR3 is CASSEPGQNYGYTF. The CDR3 DNA reads TGTGCCAGCAGTGAACCGGGACAGAACTATGGCTACACCTTC.

The rearrangement joins TRBV6-6 to TRBJ2-1; TRBD1 agrees at 10 bases. V lost 5 bases to trimming and J lost 4 bases; unmatched junction nucleotides: 5. Germline CDR1 reads MNHNY; CDR2 reads SVGAGI (reference sequence). The CDR3 loop spans 15 amino acids. The CDR3 DNA reads as TGTGCCAGCAGTCCCCGGGACAGGGGATACAATGAGCAGTTCTTC. Translating it yields CASSPRDRGYNEQFF.

J is TRBJ1-2 and V is TRBV19, with 8 nucleotides matching TRBD1. J gave up 4 bases and V 3 bases, and 4 bases lay outside the gene matches. The CDR3 loop spans 14 amino acids. The germline V gene has CDR1 LNHDA and CDR2 SQIVND (reference sequence). CDR3 region: CASSMGQAFYGYTF. DNA of the CDR3: TGTGCCAGTAGTATGGGACAGGCCTTCTATGGCTACACCTTC.

This clone was seen a few times. The CDR3 region has the DNA TGTGCCAGCAGTCCCCCTTTGAACACTGAAGCTTTCTTT. This translates into CASSPPLNTEAFF. V and J are TRBV6-6 and TRBJ1-1; D gene uncertain. The germline V gene encodes CDR1 MNHNY and CDR2 SVGAGI (reference sequence). V was trimmed by 5 bases and J by 0 bases, leaving 7 bases between them. There are 13 residues in the CDR3.

This chain's CDR3 is CASSDLAGVADTQYF. CDR3 in DNA: TGTGCCAGCAGTGATCTAGCGGGGGTGGCAGATACGCAGTATTTT. The chain is built from TRBV25-1 and TRBJ2-3, with 10 nucleotides matching TRBD2. CDR3 size: 15 residues. Germline CDR1 and CDR2: MGHDK and SYGVNS. The junction had 4 bases not matched to a gene; V was cut back by 3 bases and J by 4 bases.

The chain has TRBV7-2 and TRBJ1-2; weak D call: TRBD1 (5 bases). Germline V gene data show CDR1 as SGHTA and CDR2 as FQGNSA. The V end was cut by 5 bases, the J end by 3 bases, with 13 bases between. The CDR3 is 14 amino acids. Here the CDR3 reads CASSPRVGDYGYTF. The DNA for the CDR3 is TGTGCCAGCAGCCCTAGGGTAGGGGACTATGGCTACACCTTC.

V usage is TRBV7-2 and J usage is TRBJ2-7, with 11 bases aligning to TRBD2. Looked up from germline, CDR1 is SGHTA and CDR2 is FQGNSA. CDR3 length: 16 residues. The ends lost 2 bases at V and 5 bases at J; junction bases unmatched: 8. The CDR3 is CASSLRLAGNYNEQYF. The CDR3 bases are TGTGCCAGCAGCTTAAGACTAGCGGGGAACTACAACGAGCAGTACTTC.

The J gene is TRBJ2-1, the V gene TRBV5-4; D is possibly TRBD2 (6 bases). The ends were cut back, 4 bases at V and 7 bases at J, with 12 bases in the middle. Per the germline V gene, CDR1 is SGHNT and CDR2 is YYREEE (reference sequence). This CDR3 comprises 13 residues. The DNA of the CDR3 is TGTGCCAGCAGCGACTCGGGAGCAAATGAGCAGTTCTTC. This sequence encodes CASSDSGANEQFF.

The table lists this clone with a few counts. The genes are TRBV15 and TRBJ2-5; D is unclear. The CDR3 consists of 13 residues. Trimming left V 0 bases short and J 2 bases short, with 4 bases between. CDR1 LNHNV and CDR2 YYDKDF come from the germline V gene (reference sequence). The CDR3 region has the DNA TGTGCCACCAGCAGAGATACACAAGAGACCCAGTACTTC. Protein sequence: CATSRDTQETQYF.

V is TRBV7-2 and J is TRBJ2-3; 7 bases match TRBD2. Per the germline V gene, CDR1 is SGHTA and CDR2 is FQGNSA. The CDR3 length is 12 residues. Losses at the gene ends were 8 bases for V and 5 bases for J; bases not matched to a gene: 4. For the CDR3, the DNA is TGTGCCAGCGGTGCTAGCGGAGATACGCAGTATTTT. This codes for CASGASGDTQYF. The variable domain in full, completed from reference TRBV7-2 and TRBJ2-3, reads GAGVSQSPSNKVTEKGKDVELRCDPISGHTALYWYRQSLGQGLEFLIYFQGNSAPDKSGLPSDRFSAERTGGSVSTLTIQRTQQEDSAVYLCASGASGDTQYFGPGTRLTVL.

The V and J genes are TRBV9 and TRBJ1-1; TRBD1 is a possible D gene (5 bases). V was shortened by 4 bases and J by 1 base, with 8 bases between the two germline ends. The CDR3 has 13 residues. CDR1 SGDLS and CDR2 YYNGEE come from the germline V gene. The DNA of the CDR3 is TGTGCCAGCAGCCAAGACAGGAACACTGAAGCTTTCTTT. Protein: CASSQDRNTEAFF.

This clone was counted a few times. V and J are TRBV5-6 and TRBJ2-2; 11 bases line up with TRBD2. The CDR3 is made up of 18 amino acids. V gave up 5 bases and J gave up 4 bases; unmatched junction bases: 13. Germline CDR1 SGHDT, CDR2 YYEEEE. As DNA, the CDR3 is TGTGCCAGCAGGAGGGCTAGCGGGGGGCCGTTCAGCACCGGGGAGCTGTTTTTT. Translated, it gives CASRRASGGPFSTGELFF.